One and the same sample provided the 24 T cell receptor beta chains below, sequenced in a study of tumor and adjacent non-tumor tissue in lung cancer. A modified ARM-PCR protocol with three rounds of nested PCR amplified TCRbeta. TCRdb processed the multiplex PCR reads anew with MiXCR; each CDR3 protein has one entry. The table shows approximately 80,000 distinct CDR3 sequences, with 80% to 90% occurring only once. No cell sorting was done before RNA was extracted from the tissue. Distant lung tissue was collected more than 3 cm away from the tumor edge. Sequenced material: distant non-tumor lung tissue. The receptors here all came from a man in his fifties or sixties with non-small cell lung cancer.

This clonotype was found a few times. The rearrangement links TRBV6-2 or TRBV6-3 to TRBJ2-1; 9 bases align to TRBD2. V dropped 3 bases and J dropped 9; count of bases not matched to a gene: 9. The CDR3 consists of 15 residues. CDR1 and CDR2 (germline): MNHEY, SVGEGT. The CDR3 DNA follows: TGTGCCAGCAGTTATCCCGCGGGAGGGCCGAGTGAGCAGTTCTTC. Amino acids: CASSYPAGGPSEQFF.

This clonotype was counted a single time. The conserved phenylalanine or tryptophan is not found at the CDR3 terminus, so this likely reflects a read error. The J gene is TRBJ2-7, the V gene TRBV29-1, with 7 bases that match TRBD2. Germline-derived CDR1 and CDR2 are SQVTM and ANQGSEA. The CDR3 loop spans 13 amino acids. Losses at the gene ends were 6 bases for V and 5 bases for J; bases not matched to a gene: 10. CDR3 region: CSVRDYTGNEQYI. The CDR3 region has the DNA TGCAGCGTGAGGGACTACACTGGTAACGAGCAGTACATC.

A note on this clonotype: The junction and the germline gene differ at one end; a read error may be behind it. V gene TRBV11-3 combines with J gene TRBJ2-3; D is possibly TRBD2 (6 bases). The CDR3 sequence is 15 residues long. The germline V gene has CDR1 SGHNT and CDR2 YENEEA. The CDR3, as DNA: TGTGCCAACAGCTTACTAGCTCCTAGTACAGATACGCAGTATTTT. As protein: CANSLLAPSTDTQYF.

On this clonotype: The CDR3 ends on some other residue instead of the conserved phenylalanine or tryptophan, so this is likely a read error. Because the CDR3's place on the DNA is in doubt, the DNA is left out and the CDR3 is given as listed by TCRdb. The genes are TRBV11-2 and TRBJ2-5; TRBD1 was called by the table and not checked on the DNA. Germline values: CDR1 SGHAT, CDR2 FQNNGV. The CDR3 is made up of 13 amino acids, end residues included. CDR3 amino acids: CAISCTGEETQCL.

This clonotype was observed a few times. A read error may explain this, as a much larger clone is one base away. The V gene is TRBV20-1, the J gene TRBJ1-5, with 8 bases aligning to TRBD1. This CDR3 spans 14 amino acids. The germline gives CDR1 DFQATT, CDR2 SNEGSKA (reference sequence). The CDR3 loop is CSAREDRAGQPQDF. For the CDR3, the DNA is TGCAGTGCTAGAGAGGACAGGGCGGGCCAGCCCCAGGATTTT.

V and J are TRBV19 and TRBJ2-2; 7 nucleotides align to TRBD1. Germline V CDR1 and CDR2: LNHDA, SQIVND (reference sequence). This CDR3 is 14 amino acids long. Trimming removed 7 bases from V and 2 bases from J; junction bases left unmatched: 4. Here the CDR3 DNA reads TGTGCCAGTAATGGGACAGTTAACACCGGGGAGCTGTTTTTT. It is translated as CASNGTVNTGELFF.

This clonotype was found many times. The V gene is TRBV10-2, the J gene TRBJ2-3, with 12 bases fitting TRBD2. This CDR3 contains 15 residues. Germline V gene data show CDR1 as WSHSY and CDR2 as SAAADI. Trimming removed 6 bases from V and 4 bases from J; junction bases left unmatched: 5. As DNA, the CDR3 is TGCGCCAGCAGGCTGACTAGCGGGAGCTCAGATACGCAGTATTTT. Amino acids: CASRLTSGSSDTQYF.

Points on this clonotype: The junction shows a germline mismatch at one end, possibly a read error. The chain is built from TRBV6-5 and TRBJ2-6, with D possibly matching TRBD2 (5 bases). There are 17 residues in the CDR3. CDR1 and CDR2 (germline): MNHEY, SVGAGI. CDR3 loop: CGSSLSGTSSGANVLTF. CDR3 DNA: TGTGGCAGCAGCCTATCGGGAACCAGCTCTGGGGCCAACGTCCTGACTTTC.

Worth noting for this clonotype: Germline and junction disagree at one end, which may indicate a read error. The chain employs TRBV6-5 and TRBJ2-5; TRBD2 might be the D (7 bases). The CDR3 totals 14 residues. Germline V gene lookup returns CDR1 MNHEY and CDR2 SVGAGI. The CDR3 sequence is CTSCDTGTAGAQCF. The CDR3 DNA reads as TGTACCAGCTGTGATACAGGGACCGCGGGGGCCCAGTGCTTC.

On this clonotype: The CDR3 does not close with the conserved phenylalanine or tryptophan, likely indicating a read error. J is TRBJ2-7 and V is TRBV20-1, with 7 bases lining up with TRBD2. In germline, CDR1 is DFQATT, CDR2 SNEGSKA (reference sequence). The CDR3 covers 14 residues. The CDR3 region is CSALGGTKLYGQYL. The CDR3, as DNA: TGCAGTGCTCTTGGTGGGACTAAGCTCTACGGGCAGTACTTA.

Points on this clonotype: No conserved phenylalanine or tryptophan is present at the end of the CDR3, so a read error is the likely explanation. The chain uses TRBV5-5 and TRBJ2-3, with D perhaps given as TRBD1 or TRBD2 (6 bases each). Germline-derived CDR1 and CDR2 are SGHKS and YYEKEE (reference sequence). CDR3 size: 15 residues. CDR3 bases: TGTGCTAGCAGCCACGCGGGGACAAGAGCAGATACGCAGTATCTT. It encodes CASSHAGTRADTQYL.

This clonotype was found once. A junction end diverges from the germline sequence, so it may reflect a read error. The chain couples TRBV11-1 to TRBJ2-7; TRBD2 aligns across 7 bases. The germline V gene encodes CDR1 SGHAT and CDR2 FQDESV (reference sequence). CDR3 length equals 15 residues. As DNA, the CDR3 is TGTGTCAGCAGCTTGAGTCCGGGACTAACCTACGAGCAGTCCTTC. As protein: CVSSLSPGLTYEQSF.

Details on this clonotype: The final CDR3 position lacks the conserved phenylalanine or tryptophan, pointing to a likely read error. The chain links TRBV12-3 or TRBV12-4 to TRBJ2-5; D possibly corresponds to TRBD2 (7 bases). The V gene lost 10 bases and the J gene lost 5 bases, with 20 bases spanning the gap. The CDR3 runs to 14 residues. This CDR3 reads CANCQGGGSETQYL. CDR3 nucleotide sequence: TGTGCCAACTGCCAAGGGGGGGGTAGTGAGACCCAGTACCTC.

Comment on this clonotype: At one end the junction does not follow the germline gene, possibly because of a read error. The genes are TRBV12-3 or TRBV12-4 and TRBJ1-4; TRBD1 matches 11 bases. The CDR3 runs to 15 residues. The CDR3 sequence is CTSSIGTGGGEKLFF. The CDR3 DNA reads as TGTACCAGTAGTATAGGGACAGGGGGAGGTGAAAAACTGTTTTTT.

CDR3 sequence reads: CASCLLAGGRTDTQYF. DNA of the CDR3: TGTGCTAGCTGCCTGTTAGCGGGGGGGAGAACAGATACGCAGTATTTT. The J gene is TRBJ2-3, the V gene TRBV11-3; 11 bases agree with TRBD2. The germline V gene encodes CDR1 SGHNT and CDR2 YENEEA. The CDR3 covers 16 residues.

This clonotype is a singleton in its sample. Relative to the germline gene, one junction end is altered; a read error may explain this. This chain joins TRBV10-1 and TRBJ1-1; 8 nucleotides line up with TRBD1. The CDR3 extends over 14 amino acids. CDR1 and CDR2 (germline): WNHNN, SYGVQD (reference sequence). The CDR3 here is CASSHQGASTDAFF. The CDR3 DNA reads as TGCGCCAGCAGTCACCAGGGGGCCAGCACTGATGCTTTCTTT.

This clonotype is a singleton in its sample. One end of the junction does not line up with germline, which may come from a read error. The rearrangement uses TRBV29-1 and TRBJ2-5, with TRBD1 identical over 8 bases. Germline CDR1 reads SQVTM; CDR2 reads ANQGSEA. The CDR3 has 13 amino acids. CDR3 nucleotide sequence: TGCAGCGTTGTGACAGGGGATAGAGAGACCCAATACTTC. Its translation is CSVVTGDRETQYF.

Regarding this clonotype: A much more abundant neighbour one base away suggests this may be a read error. This CDR3 is CASSPRDGGLGEQYF. Here the CDR3 DNA reads TGTGCCAGCAGCCCCCGGGACGGGGGTCTAGGCGAGCAGTACTTC. The genes are TRBV5-4 and TRBJ2-7; D possibly corresponds to TRBD2 (6 bases). Trimming shortened V by 4 bases and J by 6 bases, and 20 bases separated the two germline ends. The CDR3 sequence is 15 residues long. Germline values: CDR1 SGHNT, CDR2 YYREEE (reference sequence).

In this sample, this clonotype turned up a few times. A read error may explain this, as a much larger clone is one base away. This rearrangement joins TRBV29-1 to TRBJ2-2, with 7 bases matching TRBD1. Germline V gives CDR1 SQVTM, CDR2 ANQGSEA. There are 14 residues in the CDR3. The CDR3 DNA reads as TGCGGCTCCACCGGGACAGACAACACCGGGGAGCTGTTTTTT. Translating gives CGSTGTDNTGELFF.

A note on this clonotype: This is likely a read error, given that the CDR3 carries no conserved phenylalanine or tryptophan at its end. This chain uses TRBV20-1 with TRBJ2-7; D unresolved. CDR1 is DFQATT and CDR2 is SNEGSKA in the germline V gene (reference sequence). The CDR3 spans 16 residues. The V gene lost 0 bases and the J gene lost 4 bases, with 19 bases spanning the gap. DNA for the CDR3: TGCAGTGCTAGAGACCCCACGGCTCAAGATGCATACGAGCAGTACTTA. Translation gives CSARDPTAQDAYEQYL.

This chain joins TRBV20-1 and TRBJ2-3, with 10 positions matching TRBD1. The ends lost 6 bases at V and 1 base at J; junction bases unmatched: 4. The CDR3 consists of 14 residues. Germline V gives CDR1 DFQATT, CDR2 SNEGSKA (reference sequence). CDR3 loop: CSATGTGGTDTQYF. CDR3 nucleotide sequence: TGCAGTGCGACCGGGACAGGGGGCACAGATACGCAGTATTTT.

The chain links TRBV6-5 to TRBJ2-6, with TRBD2 matching over 9 bases. Trimming cost V 4 bases and J 6 bases; bases outside gene matches: 10. CDR3 size: 17 residues. The germline gives CDR1 MNHEY, CDR2 SVGAGI. CDR3 coding DNA: TGTGCCAGCAGTTTAGCGGGGGCCAACTCCGAGGCCAACGTCCTGACTTTC. Residues: CASSLAGANSEANVLTF.

Regarding this clonotype: This sequence may be a read error, since a much larger clone differs from it by one base. The V gene is TRBV5-5, the J gene TRBJ2-1; D is perhaps TRBD1 or TRBD2 (5 bases each). CDR1 and CDR2 (germline): SGHKS, YYEKEE (reference sequence). The CDR3 is 15 residues long. The CDR3 reads CAGSLDGLRGNEQFF. The CDR3 coding sequence is TGTGCCGGCAGCCTGGACGGCCTGAGGGGCAATGAGCAGTTCTTC.

Regarding this clonotype: In this CDR3 the conserved last residue, phenylalanine or tryptophan, is missing, so a read error is likely. The rearrangement joins TRBV11-3 to TRBJ1-2, with TRBD1 identical over 8 bases. The CDR3 is made up of 13 amino acids. V lost 5 bases to trimming and J lost 5 bases; unmatched junction nucleotides: 4. In germline, CDR1 is SGHNT, CDR2 YENEEA. The chain's CDR3 is CASSVRQGYGYTI. Written as DNA, the CDR3 is TGTGCCAGCAGCGTGAGACAGGGGTATGGCTACACCATC.